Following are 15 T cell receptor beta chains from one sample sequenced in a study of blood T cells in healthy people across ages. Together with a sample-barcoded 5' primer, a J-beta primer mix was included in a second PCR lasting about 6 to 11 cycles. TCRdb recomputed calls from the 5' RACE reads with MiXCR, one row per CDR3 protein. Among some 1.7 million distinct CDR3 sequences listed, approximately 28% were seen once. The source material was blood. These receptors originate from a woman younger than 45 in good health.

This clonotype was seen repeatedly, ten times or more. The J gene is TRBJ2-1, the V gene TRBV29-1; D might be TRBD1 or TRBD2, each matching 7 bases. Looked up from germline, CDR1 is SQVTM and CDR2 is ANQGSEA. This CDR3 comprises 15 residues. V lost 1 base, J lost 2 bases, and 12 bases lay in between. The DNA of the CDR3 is TGCAGCGTTGAAGGGGGAGGGGGCGCCTACAATGAGCAGTTCTTC. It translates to CSVEGGGGAYNEQFF.

The CDR3 nucleotides read TGTGCCATCAGCGAAACCCAACTAGCGGGAGGGATTGAGCAGTTCTTC. Its protein product is CAISETQLAGGIEQFF. This chain joins TRBV10-3 and TRBJ2-1; 13 bases agree with TRBD2. Trimming at V came to 6 bases and at J to 9 bases, leaving 11 bases not matched to a gene. In germline, CDR1 is ENHRY, CDR2 SYGVKD. The CDR3 runs 16 residues.

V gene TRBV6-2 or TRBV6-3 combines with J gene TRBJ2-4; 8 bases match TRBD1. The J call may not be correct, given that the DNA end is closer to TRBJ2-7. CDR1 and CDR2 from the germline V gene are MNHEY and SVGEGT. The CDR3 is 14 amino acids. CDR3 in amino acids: CASSMDRVRGEQYF. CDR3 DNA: TGTGCCAGCAGTATGGACAGGGTCAGAGGCGAGCAGTACTTC.

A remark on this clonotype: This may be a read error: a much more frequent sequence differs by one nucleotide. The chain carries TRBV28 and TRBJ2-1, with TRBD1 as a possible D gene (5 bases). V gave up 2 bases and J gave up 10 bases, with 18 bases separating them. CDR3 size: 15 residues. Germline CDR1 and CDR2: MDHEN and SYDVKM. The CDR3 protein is CASSLTQGIIYEQFF. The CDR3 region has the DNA TGTGCCAGCAGTTTAACCCAGGGAATAATCTACGAGCAGTTCTTC. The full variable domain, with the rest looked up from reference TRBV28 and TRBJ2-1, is DVKVTQSSRYLVKRTGEKVFLECVQDMDHENMFWYRQDPGLGLRLIYFSYDVKMKEKGDIPEGYSVSREKKERFSLILESASTNQTSMYLCASSLTQGIIYEQFFGPGTRLTVL.

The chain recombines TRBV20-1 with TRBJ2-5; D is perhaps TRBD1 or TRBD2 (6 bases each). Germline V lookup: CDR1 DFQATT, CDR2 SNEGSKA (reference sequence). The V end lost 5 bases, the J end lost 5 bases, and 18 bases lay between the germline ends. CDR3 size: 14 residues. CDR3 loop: CSAPLGGGVETQYF. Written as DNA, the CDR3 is TGCAGTGCTCCATTGGGGGGCGGGGTGGAGACCCAGTACTTC.

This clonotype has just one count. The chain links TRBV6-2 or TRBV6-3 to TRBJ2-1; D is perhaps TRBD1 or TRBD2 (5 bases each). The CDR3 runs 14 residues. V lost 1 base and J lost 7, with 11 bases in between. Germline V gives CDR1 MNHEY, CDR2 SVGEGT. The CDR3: CASSYLGPRNEQFF. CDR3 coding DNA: TGTGCCAGCAGTTACTTGGGACCTAGGAATGAGCAGTTCTTC.

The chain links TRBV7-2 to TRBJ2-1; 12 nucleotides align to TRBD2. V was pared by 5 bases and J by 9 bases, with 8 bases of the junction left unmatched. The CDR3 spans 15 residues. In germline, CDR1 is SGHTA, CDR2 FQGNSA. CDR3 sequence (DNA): TGTGCCAGCAGCCCTAGCGGGGGGGCCTTTCTTGAGCAGTTCTTC. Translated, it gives CASSPSGGAFLEQFF.

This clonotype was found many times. The CDR3 spells CASSLYSGGSYEQYF. DNA for the CDR3: TGTGCCAGCAGCTTGTACAGCGGGGGCTCCTACGAGCAGTACTTC. V gene TRBV5-5 combines with J gene TRBJ2-7, with 8 bases identical to TRBD2. The CDR3 is made up of 15 amino acids. With 1 base clipped from V and 0 bases from J, the junction kept 3 bases outside the gene matches. The germline V gene has CDR1 SGHKS and CDR2 YYEKEE (reference sequence).

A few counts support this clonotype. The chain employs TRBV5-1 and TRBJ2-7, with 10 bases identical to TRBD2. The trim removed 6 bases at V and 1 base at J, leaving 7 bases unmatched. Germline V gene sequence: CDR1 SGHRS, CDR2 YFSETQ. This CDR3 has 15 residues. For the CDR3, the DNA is TGCGCCAGCACCAAATCTAGCGGGGGATCCTACGAGCAGTACTTC. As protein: CASTKSSGGSYEQYF.

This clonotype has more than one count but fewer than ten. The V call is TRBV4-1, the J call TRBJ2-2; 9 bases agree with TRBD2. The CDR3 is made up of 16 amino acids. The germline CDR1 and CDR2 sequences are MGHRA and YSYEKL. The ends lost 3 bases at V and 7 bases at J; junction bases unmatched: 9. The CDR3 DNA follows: TGCGCCAGCAGCCAGGAAATGCGGGGGGGGGACGGGGAGCTGTTTTTT. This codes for CASSQEMRGGDGELFF.

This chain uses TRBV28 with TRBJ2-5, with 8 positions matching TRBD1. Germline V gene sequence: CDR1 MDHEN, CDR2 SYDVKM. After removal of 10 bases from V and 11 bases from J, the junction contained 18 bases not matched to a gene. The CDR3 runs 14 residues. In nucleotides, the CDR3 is TGTGCCACCTCTTGGGGGACAGGTCTCGACAAGCAGTACTTC. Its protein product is CATSWGTGLDKQYF.

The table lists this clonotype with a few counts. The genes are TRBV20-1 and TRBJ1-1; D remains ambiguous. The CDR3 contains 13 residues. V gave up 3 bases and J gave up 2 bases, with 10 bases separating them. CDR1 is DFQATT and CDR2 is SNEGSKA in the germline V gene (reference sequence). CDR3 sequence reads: CSARRWGNTEAFF. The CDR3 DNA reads TGCAGTGCTAGGAGGTGGGGAAACACTGAAGCTTTCTTT.

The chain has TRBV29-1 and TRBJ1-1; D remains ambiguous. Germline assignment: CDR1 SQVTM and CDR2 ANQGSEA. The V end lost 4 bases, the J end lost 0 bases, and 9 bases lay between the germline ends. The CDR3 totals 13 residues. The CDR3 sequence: CSVVRPLNTEAFF. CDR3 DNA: TGCAGCGTTGTCAGGCCGCTGAACACTGAAGCTTTCTTT.

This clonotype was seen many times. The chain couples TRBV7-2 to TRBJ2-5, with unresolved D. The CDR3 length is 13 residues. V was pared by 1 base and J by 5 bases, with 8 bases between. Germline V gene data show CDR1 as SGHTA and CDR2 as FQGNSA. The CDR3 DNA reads TGTGCCAGCAGCTTAGGTTTTAGCGAGACCCAGTACTTC. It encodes CASSLGFSETQYF.

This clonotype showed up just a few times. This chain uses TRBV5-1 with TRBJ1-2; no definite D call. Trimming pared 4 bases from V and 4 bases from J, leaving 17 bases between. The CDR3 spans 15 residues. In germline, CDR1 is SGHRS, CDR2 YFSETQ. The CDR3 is CASSPLGGYTYGYTF. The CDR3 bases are TGCGCCAGCAGCCCCTTGGGCGGATATACCTATGGCTACACCTTC.